This T cell receptor (beta chain) is drawn from a study of cytomegalovirus exposure and HLA in healthy donors. The ends lost 0 bases at V and 4 bases at J; junction bases unmatched: 1. Germline values: CDR1 SGDLS, CDR2 YYNGEE. The CDR3 consists of 14 residues. The PCR ran on 60 Vbeta and 13 Jbeta primers. Here immunoSEQ multiplex PCR was the method, and the copy in TCRdb shows in-frame clones only, minus some. Among over 65,000 clones listed, roughly 75% were seen once. The chain combines TRBV9 with TRBJ2-5, with 9 positions matching TRBD2. The specimen sequenced was PBMCs. The origin of this receptor is a woman in her 30s in good health and CMV-seropositive. Here the CDR3 reads CASSVVAGAETQYF. CDR3 in DNA: TGTGCCAGCAGCGTAGTAGCGGGAGCAGAGACCCAGTACTTC. The whole variable domain, remainder taken from reference TRBV9 and TRBJ2-5, is DSGVTQTPKHLITATGQRVTLRCSPRSGDLSVYWYQQSLDQGLQFLIQYYNGEERAKGNILERFSAQQFPDLHSELNLSSLELGDSALYFCASSVVAGAETQYFGPGTRLLVL.